This section outlines one T cell receptor (beta chain) sequence together with its context. What it binds is not known. The data stem from a study of vaccination and CD4 T cells after COVID-19. Study in general: Post-vaccination specimens were collected at a median of roughly 65 days following dose two (range 14 to 241).

Cultured CD4+ T cell DNA was sequenced using the Oncomine TCR Beta short-read assay. Cultured CD4+ T cells were the source of extracted genomic DNA. From the PCR reads, TCRdb called clonotypes with MiXCR, one entry per CDR3 protein. The table shows more than 9,500 distinct CDR3 sequences, with roughly three quarters occurring only once. CDR1 is SQVTM and CDR2 is ANQGSEA in the germline V gene. V shed 4 bases and J shed 4 bases, with 22 bases lying between them. This CDR3 comprises 16 residues. Treatment described: roughly 11-day PBMC culture with coronavirus spike peptide pools or control peptides (ViraFEST assay). Once peptide pools had expanded antigen-specific T cells, ViraFEST sequenced TCRs.

The sample consisted of CD4+ T cells from blood, cultured in vitro. The chain combines TRBV29-1 with TRBJ2-5; D may match TRBD1 or TRBD2 (5 bases each). This clonotype was sampled from a human donor who had recovered from COVID-19. The CDR3 DNA reads as TGCAGCGTTGTACCAGACGGGGCTAGTGGTCGAGAGACCCAGTACTTC. Its translation: CSVVPDGASGRETQYF.